Listed below are T cell receptor beta chains from one sample, sequenced in a study of CD4 T cells in relation to SARS-CoV-2 and coronaviruses. Their cognate antigens are unknown. Method: immunoSEQ multiplex PCR; TCRdb's copy keeps in-frame clones and lacks some. The table shows 28,000 or so clones, with about 70% occurring only once. The sample consisted of CD4+ T cells from PBMCs, cultured in vitro. All receptors come from a human donor in good health. Each CDR3 is given with its conserved first and last residue. Fields, in order: D gene, J gene, clone size, V gene, CDR3 protein, CDR3 DNA. The D gene is left open where the match is weak. Rows give clone size only sometimes, using once, few, many, or a class for an expanded clone.

- TRBJ1-6 - TRBV30 CAWSVRGRPLHF TGTGCCTGGAGTGTACGCGGGAGACCCCTCCACTTT
TRBD2 TRBJ2-1 - TRBV30 CAWRLAGGLNEQFF TGTGCCTGGAGACTAGCGGGAGGCCTGAATGAGCAGTTCTTC
- TRBJ1-3 few TRBV4-1 CASSGLTSGNTIYF TGCGCCAGCAGCGGACTAACCTCTGGAAACACCATATATTTT
TRBD1 TRBJ1-3 - TRBV7-9 CASSRTGYAGNTIYF TGTGCCAGCAGTCGGACAGGCTATGCTGGAAACACCATATATTTT
TRBD1 TRBJ2-7 - TRBV7-2 CASSLGDGQGYEQYF TGTGCCAGCAGCTTAGGCGATGGACAGGGTTACGAGCAGTACTTC
- TRBJ1-4 few TRBV6-5 CASSTGGVEKLFF TGTGCCAGCAGTACGGGGGGGGTTGAAAAACTGTTTTTT
TRBD2 TRBJ2-5 - TRBV19 CASSIGGGGRQETQYF TGTGCCAGTAGTATAGGTGGGGGAGGGAGGCAAGAGACCCAGTACTTC
TRBD1 TRBJ1-1 few TRBV10-3 CAIRRDSEAFF TGTGCCATCAGGAGGGACAGTGAAGCTTTCTTT
- TRBJ2-2 - TRBV4-3 CASSQVSGSNTGELFF TGCGCCAGCAGCCAGGTCAGCGGGTCTAACACCGGGGAGCTGTTTTTT
- TRBJ1-1 - TRBV29-1 CSVESAVAFF TGCAGCGTTGAGAGCGCGGTAGCTTTCTTT
TRBD1 TRBJ2-7 - TRBV7-9 CASSFSMDRVYEQYF TGTGCCAGCAGTTTTTCCATGGACAGGGTCTACGAGCAGTACTTC
- TRBJ2-7 - TRBV7-8 CASSPGGRNRNPYEQYF TGTGCCAGCAGCCCTGGGGGTCGTAACAGGAATCCCTACGAGCAGTACTTC
TRBD2 TRBJ2-3 - TRBV4-1 CASSTGLAGRADTQYF TGCGCCAGCAGTACCGGACTAGCGGGTCGAGCAGATACGCAGTATTTT
TRBD2 TRBJ2-7 - TRBV11-2 CASSLSLAEGEQYF TGTGCCAGCAGCTTGAGCCTAGCGGAGGGTGAGCAGTACTTC
TRBD1 TRBJ2-5 - TRBV19 CASKGGSETQYF TGTGCCAGTAAAGGGGGCTCAGAGACCCAGTACTTC